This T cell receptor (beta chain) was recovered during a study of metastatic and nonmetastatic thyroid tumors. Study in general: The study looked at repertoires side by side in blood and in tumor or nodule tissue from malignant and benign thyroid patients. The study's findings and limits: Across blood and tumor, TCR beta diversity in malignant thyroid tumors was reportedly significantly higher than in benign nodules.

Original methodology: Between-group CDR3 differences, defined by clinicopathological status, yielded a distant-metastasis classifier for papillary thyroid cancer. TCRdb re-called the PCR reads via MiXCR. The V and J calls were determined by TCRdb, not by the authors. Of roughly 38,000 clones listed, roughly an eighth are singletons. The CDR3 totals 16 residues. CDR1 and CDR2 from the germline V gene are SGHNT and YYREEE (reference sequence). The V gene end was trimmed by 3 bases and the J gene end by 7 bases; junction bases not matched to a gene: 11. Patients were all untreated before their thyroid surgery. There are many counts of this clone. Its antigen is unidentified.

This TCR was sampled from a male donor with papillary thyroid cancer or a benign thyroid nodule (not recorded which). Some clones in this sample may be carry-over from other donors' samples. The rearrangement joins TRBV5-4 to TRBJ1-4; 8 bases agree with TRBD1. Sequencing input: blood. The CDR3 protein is CASSWPTGGRGEKLFF. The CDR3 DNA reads TGTGCCAGCAGCTGGCCAACAGGGGGGAGGGGTGAAAAACTGTTTTTT.